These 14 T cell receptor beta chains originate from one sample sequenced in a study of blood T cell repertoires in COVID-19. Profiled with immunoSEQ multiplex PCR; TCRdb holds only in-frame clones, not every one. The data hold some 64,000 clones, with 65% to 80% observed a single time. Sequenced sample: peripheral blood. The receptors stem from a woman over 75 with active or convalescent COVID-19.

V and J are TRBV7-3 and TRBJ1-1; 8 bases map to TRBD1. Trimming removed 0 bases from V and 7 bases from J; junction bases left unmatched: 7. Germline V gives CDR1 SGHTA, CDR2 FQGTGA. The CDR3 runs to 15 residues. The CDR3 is CASSLTVLTGVEAFF. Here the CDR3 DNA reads TGTGCCAGCAGCTTAACGGTCCTGACAGGGGTTGAAGCTTTCTTT.

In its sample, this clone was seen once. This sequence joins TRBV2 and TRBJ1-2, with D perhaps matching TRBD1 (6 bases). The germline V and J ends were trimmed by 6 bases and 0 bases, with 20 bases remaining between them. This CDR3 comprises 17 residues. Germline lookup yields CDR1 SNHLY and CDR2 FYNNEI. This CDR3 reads CASSPLGRDTSNYGYTF. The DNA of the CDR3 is TGTGCCAGCAGCCCTCTCGGGAGGGACACCTCTAACTATGGCTACACCTTC.

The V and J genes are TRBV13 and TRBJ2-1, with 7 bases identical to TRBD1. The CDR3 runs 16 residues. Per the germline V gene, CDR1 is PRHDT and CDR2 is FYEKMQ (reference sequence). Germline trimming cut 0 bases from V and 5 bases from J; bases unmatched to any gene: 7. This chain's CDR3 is CASSLGGYRGNNEQFF. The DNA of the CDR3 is TGTGCCAGCAGCTTAGGGGGTTACAGGGGTAACAATGAGCAGTTCTTC.

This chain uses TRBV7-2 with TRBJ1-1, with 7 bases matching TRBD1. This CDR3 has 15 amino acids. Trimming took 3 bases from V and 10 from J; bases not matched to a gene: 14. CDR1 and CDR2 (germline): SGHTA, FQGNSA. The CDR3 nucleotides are TGTGCCAGCAGCTTTACAGGGGCTAGCCCAACGGGAGCTTTCTTT. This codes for CASSFTGASPTGAFF.

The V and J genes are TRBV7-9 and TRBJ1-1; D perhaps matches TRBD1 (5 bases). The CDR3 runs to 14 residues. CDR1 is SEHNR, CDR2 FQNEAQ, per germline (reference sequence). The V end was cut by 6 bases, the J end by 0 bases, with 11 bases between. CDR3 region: CASRQTAMNTEAFF. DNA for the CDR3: TGTGCCAGCAGACAGACAGCCATGAACACTGAAGCTTTCTTT.

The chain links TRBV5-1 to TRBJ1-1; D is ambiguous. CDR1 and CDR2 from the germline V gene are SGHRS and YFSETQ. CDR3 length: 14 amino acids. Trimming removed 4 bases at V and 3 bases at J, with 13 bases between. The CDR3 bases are TGCGCCAGCAGCCCCGTGGGAGGCGACACTGAAGCTTTCTTT. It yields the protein CASSPVGGDTEAFF.

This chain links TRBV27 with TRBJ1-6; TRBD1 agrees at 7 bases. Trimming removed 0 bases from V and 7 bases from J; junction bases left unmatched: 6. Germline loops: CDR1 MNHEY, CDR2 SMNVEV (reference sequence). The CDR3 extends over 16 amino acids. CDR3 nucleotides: TGTGCCAGCAGTTTATCGACAGGGTCGGGCAATTCACCCCTCCACTTT. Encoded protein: CASSLSTGSGNSPLHF.

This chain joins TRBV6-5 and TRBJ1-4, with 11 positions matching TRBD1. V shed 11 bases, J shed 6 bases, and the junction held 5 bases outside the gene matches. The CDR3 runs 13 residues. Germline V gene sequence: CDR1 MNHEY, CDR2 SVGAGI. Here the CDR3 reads CAGGQGADEKLFF. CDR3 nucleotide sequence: TGTGCCGGCGGACAGGGGGCTGATGAAAAACTGTTTTTT.

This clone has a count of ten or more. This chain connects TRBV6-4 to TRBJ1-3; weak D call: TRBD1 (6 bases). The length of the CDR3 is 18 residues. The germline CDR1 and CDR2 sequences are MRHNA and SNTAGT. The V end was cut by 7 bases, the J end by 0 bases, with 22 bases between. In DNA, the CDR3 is TGTGCCAGCACCCTACGGGGGGACACGGAAGCCTCTGGAAACACCATATATTTT. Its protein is CASTLRGDTEASGNTIYF.

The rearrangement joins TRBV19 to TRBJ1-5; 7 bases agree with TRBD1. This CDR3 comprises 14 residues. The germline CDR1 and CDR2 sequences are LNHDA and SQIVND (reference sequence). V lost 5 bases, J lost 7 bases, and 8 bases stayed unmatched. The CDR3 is CASSSRQGTQPQHF. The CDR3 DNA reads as TGTGCCAGTAGTTCCCGACAGGGAACGCAGCCCCAGCATTTT. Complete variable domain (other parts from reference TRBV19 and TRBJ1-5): DGGITQSPKYLFRKEGQNVTLSCEQNLNHDAMYWYRQDPGQGLRLIYYSQIVNDFQKGDIAEGYSVSREKKESFPLTVTSAQKNPTAFYLCASSSRQGTQPQHFGDGTRLSIL.

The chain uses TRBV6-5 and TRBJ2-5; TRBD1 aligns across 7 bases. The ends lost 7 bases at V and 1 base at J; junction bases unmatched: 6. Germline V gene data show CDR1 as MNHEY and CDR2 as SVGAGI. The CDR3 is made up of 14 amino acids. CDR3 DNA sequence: TGTGCCAGCACCCGACAGGGATTCCAAGAGACCCAGTACTTC. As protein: CASTRQGFQETQYF.

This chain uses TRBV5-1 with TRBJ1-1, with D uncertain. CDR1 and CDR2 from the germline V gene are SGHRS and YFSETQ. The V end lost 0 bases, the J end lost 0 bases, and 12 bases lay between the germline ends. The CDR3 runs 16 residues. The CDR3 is CASSLARWQLNTEAFF. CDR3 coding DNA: TGCGCCAGCAGCTTGGCCCGTTGGCAACTGAACACTGAAGCTTTCTTT.

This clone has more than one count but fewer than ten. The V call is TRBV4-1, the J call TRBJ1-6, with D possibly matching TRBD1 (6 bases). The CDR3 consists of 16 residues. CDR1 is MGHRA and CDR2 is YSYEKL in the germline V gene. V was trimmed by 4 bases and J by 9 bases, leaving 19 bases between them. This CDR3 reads CASSPTRGRLGSPLHF. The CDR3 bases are TGCGCCAGCAGCCCGACCAGGGGAAGGTTGGGTTCACCCCTCCACTTT.

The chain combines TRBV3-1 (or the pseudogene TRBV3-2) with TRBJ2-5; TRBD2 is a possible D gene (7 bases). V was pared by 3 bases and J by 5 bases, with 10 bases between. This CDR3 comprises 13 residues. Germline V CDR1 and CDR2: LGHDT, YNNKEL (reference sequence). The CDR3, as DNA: TGTGCCAGCAGCCAGCGGGGGCAGGAGACCCAGTACTTC. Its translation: CASSQRGQETQYF.